These 27 T cell receptor beta chains were all obtained from the same sample, sequenced in a study of identical twins. TCRdb fed the 5' RACE reads into MiXCR, producing one record per CDR3 protein. The sample holds about 500,000 distinct CDR3 sequences, about 13% seen once. Separately, the same data were catalogued under a study of yellow fever vaccine responses in identical twins.

Sequenced: CD4+ T cells sorted from blood. Receptor source: a woman between 18 and 29 years old in good health.

The V gene is TRBV7-2, the J gene TRBJ2-5; 8 positions match TRBD2. The CDR3 sequence is 15 residues long. Germline-derived CDR1 and CDR2 are SGHTA and FQGNSA. V lost 4 bases, J lost 2 bases, and 6 bases stayed unmatched. DNA of the CDR3: TGTGCCAGCAGCTCCGGGGGGGGGCCACAAGAGACCCAGTACTTC. Its translation is CASSSGGGPQETQYF.

CDR3 region: CASSITPGTSTGELFF. In nucleotides, the CDR3 is TGTGCCAGTAGTATTACCCCGGGAACGAGCACCGGGGAGCTGTTTTTT. The chain joins TRBV19 to TRBJ2-2; tentative D call: TRBD2 (5 bases). V dropped 3 bases and J dropped 4 bases, with 15 bases sitting between them. This CDR3 spans 16 amino acids. In germline, CDR1 is LNHDA, CDR2 SQIVND (reference sequence).

The chain carries TRBV7-2 and TRBJ2-2; no reliable D call. CDR1 is SGHTA and CDR2 is FQGNSA in the germline V gene. The CDR3 runs to 13 residues. The V and J ends lost 5 bases and 4 bases respectively, with 8 bases between them. The CDR3 DNA reads TGTGCCAGCAGCACGCGACCCACCGGGGAGCTGTTTTTT. It encodes CASSTRPTGELFF.

The rearrangement links TRBV20-1 to TRBJ1-1; the D is unclear. The V gene's germline CDR1 is DFQATT and CDR2 SNEGSKA (reference sequence). V shed 2 bases and J shed 1 base, with 11 bases lying between them. The CDR3 is made up of 14 amino acids. CDR3 nucleotide sequence: TGCAGTGCTAGATACCAAGCCTCGAACACTGAAGCTTTCTTT. It is translated as CSARYQASNTEAFF.

The rearrangement uses TRBV9 and TRBJ2-1; TRBD2 agrees at 11 bases. This CDR3 comprises 15 residues. After removal of 3 bases from V and 7 bases from J, the junction contained 6 bases not matched to a gene. CDR1 is SGDLS and CDR2 is YYNGEE in the germline V gene. CDR3 amino acids: CASSARLAGQNEQFF. Here the CDR3 DNA reads TGTGCCAGCAGCGCGCGACTAGCGGGGCAAAATGAGCAGTTCTTC. Supplemented by reference TRBV9 and TRBJ2-1, the full variable domain reads DSGVTQTPKHLITATGQRVTLRCSPRSGDLSVYWYQQSLDQGLQFLIQYYNGEERAKGNILERFSAQQFPDLHSELNLSSLELGDSALYFCASSARLAGQNEQFFGPGTRLTVL.

The chain is built from TRBV9 and TRBJ2-5; no clear D gene. Germline CDR1 and CDR2: SGDLS and YYNGEE. V was trimmed by 0 bases and J by 4 bases, leaving 16 bases between them. The CDR3 runs to 16 residues. The DNA of the CDR3 is TGTGCCAGCAGCGTAGATGGTAGCTTGGCCAGAGAGACCCAGTACTTC. It is translated as CASSVDGSLARETQYF.

The chain has TRBV24-1 and TRBJ2-2; D is ambiguous. V lost 1 base to trimming and J lost 5 bases, with 7 bases between them. This CDR3 comprises 14 residues. Per the germline V gene, CDR1 is KGHDR and CDR2 is SFDVKD. CDR3 sequence (DNA): TGTGCCACCAGTGATTTTAGGGATACCGGGGAGCTGTTTTTT. It translates to CATSDFRDTGELFF.

The table lists this clonotype with many counts. The V gene is TRBV11-2, the J gene TRBJ2-1; tentative D call: TRBD1 (5 bases). This CDR3 comprises 13 residues. Per germline, CDR1 SGHAT and CDR2 FQNNGV. The V and J ends lost 3 bases and 9 bases respectively, with 12 bases between them. The CDR3 bases are TGTGCCAGCAGCTTTCGTGGGGCCAGTGAGCAGTTCTTC. Translating gives CASSFRGASEQFF.

V gene TRBV4-2 combines with J gene TRBJ2-1, with 7 bases fitting TRBD2. CDR1 is LGHNA and CDR2 is YNFKEQ in the germline V gene. The CDR3 is made up of 13 amino acids. V was clipped by 5 bases and J by 7 bases; unmatched bases: 5. This CDR3 is CASSTQLANEQFF. The CDR3, as DNA: TGTGCCAGCAGCACACAACTAGCGAATGAGCAGTTCTTC.

The V and J genes are TRBV20-1 and TRBJ1-5, with D unresolved. CDR1 DFQATT and CDR2 SNEGSKA come from the germline V gene (reference sequence). This CDR3 is built from 12 residues. The V gene lost 1 base and the J gene lost 11 bases, with 12 bases spanning the gap. The CDR3 bases are TGCAGTGCTAGAGTAGCGCAAACAGCCCAGCATTTT. Protein product: CSARVAQTAQHF.

This clonotype has just a few counts. The rearrangement links TRBV6-1 to TRBJ1-4; D gene ambiguous. Germline CDR1 is MNHNS and CDR2 is SASEGT. V was cut by 6 bases and J by 6 bases, with 17 bases left in between. CDR3 size: 15 residues. The CDR3 DNA follows: TGTGCCAGCAGGAAGGTGGAGACTTCCGATGAAAAACTGTTTTTT. Amino acids: CASRKVETSDEKLFF.

The gene calls are TRBV11-2 and TRBJ2-7; no clear D. The CDR3 is 15 amino acids. The V and J ends lost 3 bases and 4 bases respectively, with 16 bases between them. Germline assignment: CDR1 SGHAT and CDR2 FQNNGV. The CDR3 DNA reads as TGTGCCAGCAGCTTGCACCGCGGCCTACGATACGAGCAGTACTTC. This translates into CASSLHRGLRYEQYF.

This clonotype was counted only a few times. The CDR3 reads CSARVGRGSTDTQYF. Here the CDR3 DNA reads TGCAGTGCTAGAGTGGGGCGGGGGAGCACAGATACGCAGTATTTT. The chain is built from TRBV20-1 and TRBJ2-3; TRBD2 matches 7 bases. This CDR3 is 15 amino acids long. The ends lost 1 base at V and 0 bases at J; junction bases unmatched: 4. Germline lookup yields CDR1 DFQATT and CDR2 SNEGSKA (reference sequence).

This clonotype was seen a handful of times. The V gene is TRBV7-9, the J gene TRBJ2-1; D is unclear. V lost 2 bases and J 4 bases, leaving 9 bases between the germline ends. CDR1 SEHNR and CDR2 FQNEAQ come from the germline V gene (reference sequence). The CDR3 is made up of 14 amino acids. CDR3 region: CASSLTAYYNEQFF. The CDR3 DNA reads as TGTGCCAGCAGCTTAACGGCTTATTACAATGAGCAGTTCTTC.

This clonotype was seen ten or more times. V gene TRBV3-1 combines with J gene TRBJ2-7, with TRBD2 matching 11 bases. In germline, CDR1 is LGHDT, CDR2 YNNKEL (reference sequence). Trimming took 0 bases from V and 3 from J; bases not matched to a gene: 1. The CDR3 loop spans 15 amino acids. The DNA for the CDR3 is TGTGCCAGCAGCCAAGATCTAGCGGGGGGCTACGAGCAGTACTTC. It yields the protein CASSQDLAGGYEQYF.

This clonotype has a handful of counts. The genes are TRBV6-2 or TRBV6-3 and TRBJ2-4, with a tentative D call TRBD1 (5 bases). The CDR3 loop spans 14 amino acids. Trimming took off 2 bases at V and 8 bases at J, with 13 bases between the two ends. Per the germline V gene, CDR1 is MNHEY and CDR2 is SVGEGT. The CDR3 nucleotides read TGTGCCAGCAGTTACCTTGGCAGGGATGACATTCAGTACTTC. Translating gives CASSYLGRDDIQYF.

V is TRBV6-2 or TRBV6-3 and J is TRBJ1-2; D not certain. The CDR3 extends over 14 amino acids. V lost 0 bases, J lost 4 bases, and 9 bases lay in between. CDR1 is MNHEY and CDR2 is SVGEGT in the germline V gene. CDR3 DNA sequence: TGTGCCAGCAGTTACTCGGGAAGAGGCTATGGCTACACCTTC. Protein sequence: CASSYSGRGYGYTF.

This clonotype was counted only a few times. The rearrangement uses TRBV28 and TRBJ2-3, with 11 bases lining up with TRBD2. CDR1 is MDHEN, CDR2 SYDVKM, per germline. The CDR3 runs 17 residues. V lost 5 bases, J lost 5 bases, and 12 bases stayed unmatched. The CDR3 sequence is CASSLRLSGRAGDTQYF. CDR3 DNA sequence: TGTGCCAGCAGTCTACGGCTTAGCGGGAGGGCCGGAGATACGCAGTATTTT.

The V and J genes are TRBV20-1 and TRBJ1-1; D gene ambiguous. This CDR3 has 14 amino acids. In germline, CDR1 is DFQATT, CDR2 SNEGSKA (reference sequence). The V gene lost 5 bases and the J gene lost 2 bases, with 15 bases spanning the gap. The CDR3 protein is CSASGTRLNTEAFF. The CDR3 DNA sequence: TGCAGTGCTTCGGGCACGCGCCTTAACACTGAAGCTTTCTTT.

The chain employs TRBV2 and TRBJ2-1; either TRBD1 or TRBD2 may supply D (5 bases each). Deletions cut 2 bases from V and 5 bases from J, with 16 bases between. Germline V gene data show CDR1 as SNHLY and CDR2 as FYNNEI. CDR3 length: 16 amino acids. The CDR3 loop is CASSERSGLGNNEQFF. The CDR3 region has the DNA TGTGCCAGCAGTGAAAGATCGGGGCTGGGTAACAATGAGCAGTTCTTC.

The rearrangement uses TRBV10-3 and TRBJ1-2, with TRBD1 as a possible D gene (5 bases). From germline, CDR1 is ENHRY and CDR2 SYGVKD. V lost 0 bases, J lost 8 bases, and 16 bases lay in between. CDR3 length: 15 amino acids. In DNA, the CDR3 is TGTGCCATCAGTGAGTCATCGACACCTGGGGACGGCTACACCTTC. The encoded protein is CAISESSTPGDGYTF.

This clonotype was seen repeatedly, ten times or more. V gene TRBV5-1 combines with J gene TRBJ2-1, with 12 positions matching TRBD2. V shed 5 bases and J 8 bases; nucleotides not matched to a gene: 8. Looked up from germline, CDR1 is SGHRS and CDR2 is YFSETQ. The CDR3 is 15 amino acids. CDR3 residues: CASRRLAGAVDEQFF. DNA for the CDR3: TGCGCCAGCAGGCGACTAGCGGGGGCGGTTGATGAGCAGTTCTTC.

This clonotype was seen ten or more times. The genes are TRBV5-1 and TRBJ2-1; D unresolved. There are 13 residues in the CDR3. With 0 bases removed from V and 2 bases from J, the gap between germline ends came to 3 bases. Germline V gene data show CDR1 as SGHRS and CDR2 as YFSETQ. The CDR3 nucleotides are TGCGCCAGCAGCTTGGCCACCTACAATGAGCAGTTCTTC. It codes for CASSLATYNEQFF.

There are many counts of this clonotype. The chain's CDR3 is CASTRGIFGQGYNEQFF. CDR3 nucleotide sequence: TGCGCCAGCACCCGGGGAATATTTGGACAGGGGTACAATGAGCAGTTCTTC. This rearrangement joins TRBV5-1 to TRBJ2-1; TRBD1 matches at 9 bases. CDR1 SGHRS and CDR2 YFSETQ come from the germline V gene. V was pared by 6 bases and J by 4 bases, with 14 bases of the junction left unmatched. CDR3 length: 17 residues.

The V gene is TRBV20-1, the J gene TRBJ2-2, with TRBD2 matching over 7 bases. The CDR3 contains 15 residues. V lost 1 base to trimming and J lost 5 bases; unmatched junction nucleotides: 7. The germline CDR1 and CDR2 sequences are DFQATT and SNEGSKA (reference sequence). The CDR3 nucleotides are TGCAGTGCTAGAGGGGGAGGGGCAGGGACCGGGGAGCTGTTTTTT. It specifies CSARGGGAGTGELFF.

The chain is built from TRBV3-1 and TRBJ2-7; 7 bases are a match to TRBD2. CDR1 is LGHDT, CDR2 YNNKEL, per germline (reference sequence). CDR3 length: 14 residues. The ends lost 4 bases at V and 6 bases at J; junction bases unmatched: 9. CDR3 in amino acids: CASSLLGGSSEQYF. The CDR3 coding sequence is TGTGCCAGCAGCCTTCTGGGGGGGAGCAGCGAGCAGTACTTC.

The J gene is TRBJ2-3, the V gene TRBV20-1; 13 nucleotides line up with TRBD2. Germline-derived CDR1 and CDR2 are DFQATT and SNEGSKA (reference sequence). The CDR3 length is 18 residues. The trim removed 2 bases at V and 1 base at J, leaving 9 bases unmatched. CDR3 sequence reads: CSARLLRTSGRGTDTQYF. DNA of the CDR3: TGCAGTGCTAGACTGTTGCGGACTAGCGGGAGAGGCACAGATACGCAGTATTTT.